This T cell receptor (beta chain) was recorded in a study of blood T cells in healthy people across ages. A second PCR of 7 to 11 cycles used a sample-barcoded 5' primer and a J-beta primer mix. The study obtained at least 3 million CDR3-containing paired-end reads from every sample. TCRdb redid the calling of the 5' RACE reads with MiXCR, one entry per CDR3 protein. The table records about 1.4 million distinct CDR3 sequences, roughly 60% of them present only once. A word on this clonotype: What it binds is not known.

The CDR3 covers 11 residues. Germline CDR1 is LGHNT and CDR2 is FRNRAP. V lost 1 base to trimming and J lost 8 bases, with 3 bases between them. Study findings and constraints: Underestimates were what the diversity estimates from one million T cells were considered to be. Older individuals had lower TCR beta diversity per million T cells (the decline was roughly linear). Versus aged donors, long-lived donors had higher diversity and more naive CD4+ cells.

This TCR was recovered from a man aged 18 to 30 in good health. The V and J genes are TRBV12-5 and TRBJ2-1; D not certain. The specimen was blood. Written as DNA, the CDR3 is TGTGCTAGTGGTTTGGGGGATGAGCAGTTCTTC. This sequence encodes CASGLGDEQFF.